These 30 T cell receptor beta chains were sequenced from one sample in a study of cytomegalovirus exposure and HLA in healthy donors. The PCR contained 60 Vbeta and 13 Jbeta primers. The assay was immunoSEQ multiplex PCR, and TCRdb's table has in-frame clones only and misses some. Here the sample spans more than 95,000 clones, 70% to 80% being singletons. What was sequenced was PBMCs. The receptors were gathered from a man between 40 and 49 years old in good health and CMV-seropositive.

The chain couples TRBV27 to TRBJ2-1; 10 nucleotides agree with TRBD1. After removal of 3 bases from V and 4 bases from J, the junction contained 9 bases not matched to a gene. Germline CDR1 and CDR2: MNHEY and SMNVEV (reference sequence). The CDR3 consists of 17 residues. The CDR3 bases are TGTGCCAGCAGTTTTCTGTCGACAGGGGGCTTGTACAATGAGCAGTTCTTC. Encoded protein: CASSFLSTGGLYNEQFF.

This chain's CDR3 is CASSYDRAGELFF. CDR3 sequence (DNA): TGTGCCAGCAGTTACGACAGGGCCGGGGAGCTGTTTTTT. This chain connects TRBV6-6 to TRBJ2-2; 7 bases are a match to TRBD1. CDR3 length equals 13 residues. In germline, CDR1 is MNHNY, CDR2 SVGAGI (reference sequence). With V trimmed by 2 bases and J by 6 bases, 0 bases remained unmatched.

The V gene is TRBV6-1, the J gene TRBJ1-2; D is unresolved. The CDR3 spans 15 residues. Per the germline V gene, CDR1 is MNHNS and CDR2 is SASEGT. Trimming left V 3 bases short and J 0 bases short, with 11 bases between. CDR3: CASSDERVANYGYTF. DNA of the CDR3: TGTGCCAGCAGTGATGAGAGGGTAGCTAACTATGGCTACACCTTC.

This chain connects TRBV7-9 to TRBJ2-1, with 10 bases identical to TRBD1. After removal of 3 bases from V and 6 bases from J, the junction contained 5 bases not matched to a gene. The germline CDR1 and CDR2 sequences are SEHNR and FQNEAQ (reference sequence). This CDR3 has 15 amino acids. This CDR3 is CASSLAGTGVNEQFF. In DNA form, the CDR3 reads TGTGCCAGCAGCTTGGCTGGGACAGGGGTCAATGAGCAGTTCTTC.

This chain uses TRBV5-1 with TRBJ2-1; TRBD2 matches 12 bases. CDR1 is SGHRS, CDR2 YFSETQ, per germline. V was clipped by 4 bases and J by 7 bases; unmatched bases: 6. The CDR3 loop spans 15 amino acids. CDR3 residues: CASSRTSGVWNEQFF. The CDR3, as DNA: TGCGCCAGCAGCCGGACTAGCGGGGTATGGAATGAGCAGTTCTTC.

This clone was counted a few times. This chain connects TRBV30 to TRBJ1-1, with unresolved D. The CDR3 is made up of 12 amino acids. Germline loops: CDR1 GTSNPN, CDR2 SVGIG (reference sequence). Trimming took off 0 bases at V and 7 bases at J, with 9 bases between the two ends. The CDR3 loop reads CAWSVRELEAFF. The CDR3 coding sequence is TGTGCCTGGAGTGTACGTGAACTTGAAGCTTTCTTT. Full variable domain (remainder filled in from reference TRBV30 and TRBJ1-1): SQTIHQWPATLVQPVGSPLSLECTVEGTSNPNLYWYRQAAGRGLQLLFYSVGIGQISSEVPQNLSASRPQDRQFILSSKKLLLSDSGFYLCAWSVRELEAFFGQGTRLTVV.

This CDR3 reads CASSAYTYSEKLFF. CDR3 coding DNA: TGTGCCAGCAGCGCCTATACATATAGCGAAAAACTGTTTTTT. This chain uses TRBV9 with TRBJ1-4; no clear D. The CDR3 is 14 residues long. The germline V and J ends were trimmed by 3 bases and 8 bases, with 14 bases remaining between them. CDR1 SGDLS and CDR2 YYNGEE come from the germline V gene.

The gene calls are TRBV28 and TRBJ1-1; the match to TRBD1 covers 9 bases. With V trimmed by 5 bases and J by 10 bases, 14 bases remained unmatched. The CDR3 consists of 15 residues. Germline assignment: CDR1 MDHEN and CDR2 SYDVKM. This CDR3 reads CASSNSGTGGGGAFF. DNA for the CDR3: TGTGCCAGCAGTAACTCGGGAACAGGGGGCGGGGGAGCTTTCTTT.

The chain carries TRBV7-3 and TRBJ2-1; 8 nucleotides align to TRBD2. The CDR3 loop spans 15 amino acids. The junction had 3 bases not matched to a gene; V was cut back by 5 bases and J by 0 bases. Germline V CDR1 and CDR2: SGHTA, FQGTGA. In nucleotides, the CDR3 is TGTGCCAGCAGCCCGAGCGGGAGCTCCTACAATGAGCAGTTCTTC. Its protein product is CASSPSGSSYNEQFF.

The V call is TRBV7-9, the J call TRBJ1-5, with D tentatively TRBD1 (6 bases). The germline V and J ends were trimmed by 6 bases and 8 bases, with 17 bases remaining between them. Germline V gene sequence: CDR1 SEHNR, CDR2 FQNEAQ (reference sequence). There are 14 residues in the CDR3. The CDR3 here is CASRSDQGREPQHF. Here the CDR3 DNA reads TGTGCCAGCAGATCAGATCAGGGGAGGGAGCCCCAGCATTTT.

The rearrangement joins TRBV29-1 to TRBJ2-7; no definite D call. The germline gives CDR1 SQVTM, CDR2 ANQGSEA. V was pared by 1 base and J by 2 bases, with 6 bases between. This CDR3 contains 12 residues. This CDR3 is CSVEVPTYEQYF. The CDR3 DNA follows: TGCAGCGTTGAAGTCCCTACCTACGAGCAGTACTTC.

This clone has just a few counts. The chain employs TRBV19 and TRBJ1-2, with 11 bases identical to TRBD1. The CDR3 runs 13 residues. Trimming took 9 bases from V and 5 from J; bases not matched to a gene: 5. Germline CDR1 is LNHDA and CDR2 is SQIVND (reference sequence). For the CDR3, the DNA is TGTGCCAGCGCCGGGACAGGGGGGTATGGCTACACCTTC. This sequence encodes CASAGTGGYGYTF.

The V and J genes are TRBV6-1 and TRBJ2-5, with 9 bases identical to TRBD1. The CDR3 loop spans 13 amino acids. Germline V CDR1 and CDR2: MNHNS, SASEGT. Trimming at V came to 10 bases and at J to 2 bases, leaving 5 bases not matched to a gene. CDR3 DNA: TGTGCCAAAACAGGGGGCCCTCAAGAGACCCAGTACTTC. It is translated as CAKTGGPQETQYF.

The chain has TRBV27 and TRBJ1-3; D is unclear. The germline CDR1 and CDR2 sequences are MNHEY and SMNVEV (reference sequence). The CDR3 has 11 residues. Deletions cut 4 bases from V and 16 bases from J, with 14 bases between. The CDR3 loop is CASSYRNLLYF. CDR3 DNA sequence: TGTGCCAGCAGTTATCGCAACTTACTGTATTTT.

This chain links TRBV5-1 with TRBJ2-7; TRBD2 matches at 9 bases. Germline V gene sequence: CDR1 SGHRS, CDR2 YFSETQ. With V trimmed by 4 bases and J by 0 bases, 8 bases remained unmatched. CDR3 length equals 16 residues. The CDR3 here is CASSANSGSLSYEQYF. The CDR3 DNA sequence: TGCGCCAGCAGCGCCAATAGCGGGAGCCTCTCCTACGAGCAGTACTTC.

This clone has only one observation. The chain links TRBV6-6 to TRBJ1-6, with a weak D call TRBD1 (5 bases). The CDR3 length is 14 residues. V lost 2 bases and J 13 bases, leaving 15 bases between the germline ends. CDR1 and CDR2 (germline): MNHNY, SVGAGI (reference sequence). CDR3 nucleotides: TGTGCCAGCAGTTACCAGGGAATGACTTCGCCCCTCCACTTT. It yields the protein CASSYQGMTSPLHF.

This clone was detected a few times. The gene calls are TRBV10-2 and TRBJ2-5, with 13 bases lining up with TRBD2. V lost 3 bases to trimming and J lost 0 bases; unmatched junction nucleotides: 4. The CDR3 totals 17 residues. Germline values: CDR1 WSHSY, CDR2 SAAADI. CDR3 sequence (DNA): TGCGCCAGCAGTGACGGGGGACTAGCGGGGTACCAAGAGACCCAGTACTTC. It yields the protein CASSDGGLAGYQETQYF.

The chain employs TRBV5-1 and TRBJ2-7; TRBD1 matches 9 bases. The CDR3 spans 14 residues. V lost 4 bases to trimming and J lost 6 bases; unmatched junction nucleotides: 8. Per the germline V gene, CDR1 is SGHRS and CDR2 is YFSETQ. Here the CDR3 DNA reads TGCGCCAGCAGCGGGGGACAGGGCGTTTTCGAGCAGTACTTC. Its protein is CASSGGQGVFEQYF.

The chain is built from TRBV5-1 and TRBJ2-1, with D possibly being TRBD2 (5 bases). CDR1 SGHRS and CDR2 YFSETQ come from the germline V gene. V gave up 2 bases and J gave up 6 bases, with 12 bases separating them. CDR3 length: 14 residues. The chain's CDR3 is CASSFMASGNEQFF. CDR3 sequence (DNA): TGCGCCAGCAGCTTCATGGCGAGCGGCAATGAGCAGTTCTTC.

The chain joins TRBV29-1 to TRBJ2-3; tentative D call: TRBD2 (5 bases). The germline CDR1 and CDR2 sequences are SQVTM and ANQGSEA. This CDR3 is 13 amino acids long. CDR3: CSILGISADTQYF. The CDR3 region has the DNA TGCAGTATCCTCGGGATTTCGGCAGATACGCAGTATTTT.

This clone turned up a few times. The V call is TRBV2, the J call TRBJ2-7; 8 bases map to TRBD2. The V and J ends lost 2 bases and 1 base, in that order; junction bases with no gene match: 4. Looked up from germline, CDR1 is SNHLY and CDR2 is FYNNEI. There are 15 residues in the CDR3. As DNA, the CDR3 is TGTGCCAGCAGTGAACTCCGCGGGGGGTCCTACGAGCAGTACTTC. Translation gives CASSELRGGSYEQYF.

The rearrangement joins TRBV25-1 to TRBJ2-2, with no clear D. Trimming cost V 2 bases and J 3 bases, with 10 bases left between them. The CDR3 is 15 residues long. CDR1 is MGHDK and CDR2 is SYGVNS in the germline V gene. The CDR3 coding sequence is TGTGCCAGCAGTGAAAACGCCCCGGACACCGGGGAGCTGTTTTTT. It translates to CASSENAPDTGELFF.

The V call is TRBV9, the J call TRBJ2-2; 9 bases map to TRBD1. The junction had 4 bases not matched to a gene; V was cut back by 4 bases and J by 6 bases. The germline V gene has CDR1 SGDLS and CDR2 YYNGEE. There are 14 residues in the CDR3. The chain's CDR3 is CASSTRQGAGELFF. CDR3 sequence (DNA): TGTGCCAGCAGCACAAGACAGGGGGCCGGGGAGCTGTTTTTT.

This chain connects TRBV9 to TRBJ2-3, with D tentatively TRBD2 (5 bases). Germline CDR1 reads SGDLS; CDR2 reads YYNGEE. V was pared by 3 bases and J by 1 base, with 9 bases between. The CDR3 is made up of 14 amino acids. In DNA, the CDR3 is TGTGCCAGCAGCGCTATGAGGGGCACAGATACGCAGTATTTT. Its translation: CASSAMRGTDTQYF.

The CDR3 DNA reads as TGTGCCAGCAGCTTAAGTAGGGGGCCCGTGGAGACCCAGTACTTC. It encodes CASSLSRGPVETQYF. The V call is TRBV11-2, the J call TRBJ2-5, with TRBD1 matching 7 bases. CDR3 length: 15 residues. The germline gives CDR1 SGHAT, CDR2 FQNNGV. V dropped 2 bases and J dropped 5; count of bases not matched to a gene: 8. The complete variable domain, with remaining parts taken from reference TRBV11-2 and TRBJ2-5, reads EAGVAQSPRYKIIEKRQSVAFWCNPISGHATLYWYQQILGQGPKLLIQFQNNGVVDDSQLPKDRFSAERLKGVDSTLKIQPAKLEDSAVYLCASSLSRGPVETQYFGPGTRLLVL.

The V call is TRBV6-5, the J call TRBJ2-7, with 11 bases lining up with TRBD2. Germline lookup yields CDR1 MNHEY and CDR2 SVGAGI. V was clipped by 6 bases and J by 5 bases; unmatched bases: 9. The CDR3 loop spans 15 amino acids. This CDR3 is CASSQASGGYDEQYF. DNA for the CDR3: TGTGCCAGCAGCCAAGCTAGCGGGGGGTACGACGAGCAGTACTTC.

This clone was counted a single time. The chain couples TRBV27 to TRBJ2-2; possible D gene TRBD2, 5 bases. From germline, CDR1 is MNHEY and CDR2 SMNVEV (reference sequence). The CDR3 runs to 13 residues. Deletions cut 2 bases from V and 6 bases from J, with 7 bases between. The CDR3 nucleotides are TGTGCCAGCAGTTTACTCGGGGCCGGGGAGCTGTTTTTT. It is translated as CASSLLGAGELFF.

J is TRBJ2-3 and V is TRBV14, with TRBD2 matching over 9 bases. Germline lookup yields CDR1 SGHDN and CDR2 FVKESK. With V trimmed by 3 bases and J by 4 bases, 5 bases remained unmatched. The length of the CDR3 is 15 residues. As DNA, the CDR3 is TGTGCCAGCAGCCAGATTAGCGGGAGATCAGATACGCAGTATTTT. Translated: CASSQISGRSDTQYF.

The chain combines TRBV4-1 with TRBJ2-1; 8 bases are a match to TRBD2. V was pared by 5 bases and J by 10 bases, with 13 bases of the junction left unmatched. The V gene's germline CDR1 is MGHRA and CDR2 YSYEKL. CDR3 length: 15 amino acids. The DNA for the CDR3 is TGCGCCAGCAGCTCAAAGGCGGGGGGCGTAGGGGAGCAGTTCTTC. Encoded protein: CASSSKAGGVGEQFF.

The chain carries TRBV19 and TRBJ2-1; D gene ambiguous. V was cut by 1 base and J by 0 bases, with 7 bases left in between. There are 15 residues in the CDR3. CDR1 and CDR2 (germline): LNHDA, SQIVND (reference sequence). The CDR3 spells CASSIAGSSYNEQFF. DNA for the CDR3: TGTGCCAGTAGTATAGCGGGTAGCTCCTACAATGAGCAGTTCTTC. Variable domain in full (rest from reference TRBV19 and TRBJ2-1): DGGITQSPKYLFRKEGQNVTLSCEQNLNHDAMYWYRQDPGQGLRLIYYSQIVNDFQKGDIAEGYSVSREKKESFPLTVTSAQKNPTAFYLCASSIAGSSYNEQFFGPGTRLTVL.